This T cell receptor (beta chain) is drawn from a study of OX40 agonist ivuxolimab in advanced cancers. At the level of the study: Administration of intravenous ivuxolimab to patients occurred every 2 weeks at 0.01 to 10 mg/kg.

It was autoimmune disease history or systemic immunosuppression that excluded patients. The germline V gene has CDR1 SGHAT and CDR2 FQNNGV. The germline V and J ends were trimmed by 3 bases and 2 bases, with 10 bases remaining between them. The CDR3 has 14 amino acids. To note about this clone: Its antigen is unknown.

Whole-study results and caveats: There were also nonresponders showing low normalized T-cell clonal expansion.

Sequencing was performed with immunoSEQ multiplex PCR; in TCRdb, only in-frame clones are kept and a portion is missing. The sample contains roughly 60,000 clones, about 86% of which appear only once. Material: CD4+ or CD8+ T cells sorted from blood, obtained in a trial of the OX40 agonist ivuxolimab. The sequence derives from an adult with an advanced solid tumor such as melanoma, head and neck, liver or kidney cancer. This rearrangement joins TRBV11-2 to TRBJ1-1; D perhaps matches TRBD1 (5 bases). In DNA form, the CDR3 reads TGTGCCAGCAGCTTCGACGACAGAAACACTGAAGCTTTCTTT. It translates to CASSFDDRNTEAFF.